Listed here are 9 T cell receptor beta chains from one sample, sequenced in a study of cytomegalovirus exposure and HLA in healthy donors. Primers included in the PCR were 60 Vbeta and 13 Jbeta primers. TCRdb keeps only in-frame clones here, not all; method: immunoSEQ multiplex PCR. This table holds some 170,000 clones, 70% to 85% found once. Sequencing was performed on PBMCs. These receptors were obtained from a woman in her twenties or thirties in good health and CMV-seronegative.

As concerns this clone: A read error may produce the germline difference seen at one junction end. The V gene is TRBV6-5, the J gene TRBJ1-2; 8 bases fit TRBD1. The CDR3 length is 14 residues. CDR1 is MNHEY, CDR2 SVGAGI, per germline. In nucleotides, the CDR3 is TGTGCCAGCAGGGAAAAGGGACAGGTACATGGCTACCCCTTC. Translated: CASREKGQVHGYPF.

The chain links TRBV30 to TRBJ1-3; weak D call: TRBD1 (5 bases). V was pared by 5 bases and J by 3 bases, with 11 bases between. CDR3 size: 13 residues. CDR1 and CDR2 from the germline V gene are GTSNPN and SVGIG (reference sequence). CDR3 in DNA: TGTGCCTGGGAGTTCGGGGGTGGAAACACCATATATTTT. Its protein product is CAWEFGGGNTIYF.

This rearrangement joins TRBV18 to TRBJ1-3, with 9 bases aligning to TRBD1. The V gene end was trimmed by 2 bases and the J gene end by 1 base; junction bases not matched to a gene: 3. The germline V gene has CDR1 KGHSH and CDR2 LQKENI. This CDR3 region has 16 residues. CDR3 residues: CASSPETGGSGNTIYF. The CDR3, as DNA: TGTGCCAGCTCACCAGAGACAGGGGGGTCTGGAAACACCATATATTTT.

The chain couples TRBV7-2 to TRBJ2-1, with 8 bases identical to TRBD2. The CDR3 totals 15 residues. Trimming took 2 bases from V and 8 from J; bases not matched to a gene: 8. The germline CDR1 and CDR2 sequences are SGHTA and FQGNSA. CDR3 coding DNA: TGTGCCAGCAGCTTACAAGGCGGGAGGAGCGATGAGCAGTTCTTC. It encodes CASSLQGGRSDEQFF. The whole variable domain, filled in from reference TRBV7-2 and TRBJ2-1, reads GAGVSQSPSNKVTEKGKDVELRCDPISGHTALYWYRQSLGQGLEFLIYFQGNSAPDKSGLPSDRFSAERTGGSVSTLTIQRTQQEDSAVYLCASSLQGGRSDEQFFGPGTRLTVL.

V is TRBV30 and J is TRBJ1-1; D gene ambiguous. V dropped 3 bases and J dropped 8 bases, with 13 bases sitting between them. The CDR3 covers 12 residues. Germline assignment: CDR1 GTSNPN and CDR2 SVGIG (reference sequence). The CDR3 protein is CAWRPQVEEAFF. CDR3 in DNA: TGTGCCTGGAGACCCCAAGTGGAGGAAGCTTTCTTT.

The chain couples TRBV7-2 to TRBJ1-2; 7 bases align to TRBD1. The trim removed 0 bases at V and 13 bases at J, leaving 14 bases unmatched. CDR1 is SGHTA and CDR2 is FQGNSA in the germline V gene. This CDR3 has 15 amino acids. The DNA for the CDR3 is TGTGCCAGCAGCTTAGCGGCAGGACAGGCGAAGGGTTCCACCTTC. Translated, it gives CASSLAAGQAKGSTF.

This clone was seen a handful of times. J is TRBJ2-7 and V is TRBV5-1, with TRBD1 matching over 9 bases. CDR1 and CDR2 (germline): SGHRS, YFSETQ. The V segment lost 2 bases and the J segment 5 bases; nucleotides outside the gene matches: 5. The CDR3 totals 14 residues. The CDR3 reads CASSFRDRDHEQYF. For the CDR3, the DNA is TGCGCCAGCAGCTTTAGGGACAGGGACCACGAGCAGTACTTC.

This clone was recorded a few times. V gene TRBV4-1 combines with J gene TRBJ2-5; D is possibly TRBD1 (5 bases). The CDR3 is made up of 15 amino acids. Germline V gene sequence: CDR1 MGHRA, CDR2 YSYEKL. The V end was cut by 1 base, the J end by 3 bases, with 12 bases between. The CDR3 region has the DNA TGCGCCAGCAGCCAAGGCAGGACACCAGAAGAGACCCAGTACTTC. Translation: CASSQGRTPEETQYF.

In its sample, this clone was seen a few times. The chain carries TRBV15 and TRBJ1-3, with D possibly being TRBD1 (5 bases). The V and J ends lost 3 bases and 7 bases respectively, with 16 bases between them. This CDR3 contains 15 residues. The germline gives CDR1 LNHNV, CDR2 YYDKDF (reference sequence). The CDR3 DNA reads TGTGCCACCAGCAGCGGTTCGGGGGTAAAGAACACCATATATTTT. This codes for CATSSGSGVKNTIYF.